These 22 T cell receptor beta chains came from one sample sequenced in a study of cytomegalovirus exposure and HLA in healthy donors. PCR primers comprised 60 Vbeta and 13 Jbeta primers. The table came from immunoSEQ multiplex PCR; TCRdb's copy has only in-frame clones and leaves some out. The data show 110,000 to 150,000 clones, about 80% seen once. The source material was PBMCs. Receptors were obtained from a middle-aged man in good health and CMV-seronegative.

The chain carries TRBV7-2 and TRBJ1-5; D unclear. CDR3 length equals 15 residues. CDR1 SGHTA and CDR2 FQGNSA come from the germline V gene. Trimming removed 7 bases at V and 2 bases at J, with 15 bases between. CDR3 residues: CASTPSRGGNQPQHF. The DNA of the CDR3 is TGTGCCAGCACCCCATCCCGAGGTGGCAATCAGCCCCAGCATTTT.

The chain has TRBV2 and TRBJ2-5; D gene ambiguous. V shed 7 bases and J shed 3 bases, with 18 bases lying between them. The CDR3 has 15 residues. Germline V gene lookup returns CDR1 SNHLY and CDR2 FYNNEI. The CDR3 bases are TGTGCCAGCAAGGTATGGCACAGCCCTAAAGAGACCCAGTACTTC. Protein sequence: CASKVWHSPKETQYF.

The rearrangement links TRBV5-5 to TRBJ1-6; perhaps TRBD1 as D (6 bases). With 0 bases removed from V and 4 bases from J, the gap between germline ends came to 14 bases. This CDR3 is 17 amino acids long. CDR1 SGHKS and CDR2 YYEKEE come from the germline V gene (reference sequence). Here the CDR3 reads CASSLEGGLGYNSPLHF. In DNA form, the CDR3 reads TGTGCCAGCAGCTTGGAGGGGGGGCTCGGGTATAATTCACCCCTCCACTTT.

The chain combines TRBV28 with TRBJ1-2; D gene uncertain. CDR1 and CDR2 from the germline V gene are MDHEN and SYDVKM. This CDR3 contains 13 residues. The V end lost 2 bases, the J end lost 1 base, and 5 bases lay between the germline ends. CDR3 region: CASSLTVNYGYTF. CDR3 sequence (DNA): TGTGCCAGCAGTTTAACAGTTAACTATGGCTACACCTTC.

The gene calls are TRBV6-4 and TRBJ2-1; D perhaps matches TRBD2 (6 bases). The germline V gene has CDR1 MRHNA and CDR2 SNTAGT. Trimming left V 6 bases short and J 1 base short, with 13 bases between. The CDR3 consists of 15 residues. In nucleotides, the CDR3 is TGTGCCAGCAGCCAGACTAGAGAGTCCTACAATGAGCAGTTCTTC. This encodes CASSQTRESYNEQFF.

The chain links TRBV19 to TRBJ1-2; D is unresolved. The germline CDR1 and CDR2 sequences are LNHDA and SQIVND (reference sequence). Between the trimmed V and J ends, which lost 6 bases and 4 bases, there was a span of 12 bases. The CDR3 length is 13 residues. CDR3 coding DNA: TGTGCCAGTAGAAGTGGGCAGCTCTATGGCTACACCTTC. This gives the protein CASRSGQLYGYTF. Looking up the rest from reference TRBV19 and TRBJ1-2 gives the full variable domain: DGGITQSPKYLFRKEGQNVTLSCEQNLNHDAMYWYRQDPGQGLRLIYYSQIVNDFQKGDIAEGYSVSREKKESFPLTVTSAQKNPTAFYLCASRSGQLYGYTFGSGTRLTVV.

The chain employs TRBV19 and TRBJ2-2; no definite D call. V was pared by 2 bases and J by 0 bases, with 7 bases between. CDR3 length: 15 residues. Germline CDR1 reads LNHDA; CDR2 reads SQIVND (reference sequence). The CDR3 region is CASSIQAANTGELFF. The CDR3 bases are TGTGCCAGTAGTATACAGGCAGCGAACACCGGGGAGCTGTTTTTT.

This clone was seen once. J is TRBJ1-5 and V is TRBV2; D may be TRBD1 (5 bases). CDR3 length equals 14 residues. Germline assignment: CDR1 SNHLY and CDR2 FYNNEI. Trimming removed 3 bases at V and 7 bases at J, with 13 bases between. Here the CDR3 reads CASSDWGVRQPQHF. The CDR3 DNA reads TGTGCCAGCAGTGATTGGGGGGTTCGGCAGCCCCAGCATTTT.

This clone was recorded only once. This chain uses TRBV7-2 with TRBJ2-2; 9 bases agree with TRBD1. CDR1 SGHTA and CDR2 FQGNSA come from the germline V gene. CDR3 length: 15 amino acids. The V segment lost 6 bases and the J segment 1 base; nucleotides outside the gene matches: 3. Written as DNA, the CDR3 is TGTGCCAGCAGGTTGGGACAGGGGAACACCGGGGAGCTGTTTTTT. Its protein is CASRLGQGNTGELFF.

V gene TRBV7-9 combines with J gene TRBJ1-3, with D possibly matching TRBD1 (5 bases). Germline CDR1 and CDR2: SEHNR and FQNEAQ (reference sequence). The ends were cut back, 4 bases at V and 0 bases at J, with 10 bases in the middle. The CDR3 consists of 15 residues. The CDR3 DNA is TGTGCCAGCAGCTACCAGGGAGGCTCTGGAAACACCATATATTTT. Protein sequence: CASSYQGGSGNTIYF.

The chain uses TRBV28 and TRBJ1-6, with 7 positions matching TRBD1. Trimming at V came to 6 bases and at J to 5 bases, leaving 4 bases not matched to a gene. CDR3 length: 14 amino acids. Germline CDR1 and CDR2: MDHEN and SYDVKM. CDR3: CASRTGTDNSPLHF. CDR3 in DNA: TGTGCCAGCAGAACCGGGACAGATAATTCACCCCTCCACTTT. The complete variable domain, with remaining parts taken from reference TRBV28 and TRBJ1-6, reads DVKVTQSSRYLVKRTGEKVFLECVQDMDHENMFWYRQDPGLGLRLIYFSYDVKMKEKGDIPEGYSVSREKKERFSLILESASTNQTSMYLCASRTGTDNSPLHFGNGTRLTVT.

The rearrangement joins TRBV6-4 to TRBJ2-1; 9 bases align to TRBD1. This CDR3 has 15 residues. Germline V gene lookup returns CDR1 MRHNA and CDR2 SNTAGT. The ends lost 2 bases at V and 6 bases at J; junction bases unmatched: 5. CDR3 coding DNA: TGTGCCAGCAGTGACGGGGGACAGGGCATCAATGAGCAGTTCTTC. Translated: CASSDGGQGINEQFF.

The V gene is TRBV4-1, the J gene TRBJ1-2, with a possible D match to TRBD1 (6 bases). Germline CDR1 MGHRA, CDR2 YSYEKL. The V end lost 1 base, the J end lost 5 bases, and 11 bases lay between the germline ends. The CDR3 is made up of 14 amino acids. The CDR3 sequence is CASSQVSTGYGYTF. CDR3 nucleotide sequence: TGCGCCAGCAGCCAAGTTTCGACAGGTTATGGCTACACCTTC.

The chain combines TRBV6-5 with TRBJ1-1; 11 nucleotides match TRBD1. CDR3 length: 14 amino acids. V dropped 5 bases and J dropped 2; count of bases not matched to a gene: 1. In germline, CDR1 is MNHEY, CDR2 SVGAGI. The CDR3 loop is CASSRTGGNTEAFF. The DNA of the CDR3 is TGTGCCAGCAGTAGGACAGGGGGCAACACTGAAGCTTTCTTT.

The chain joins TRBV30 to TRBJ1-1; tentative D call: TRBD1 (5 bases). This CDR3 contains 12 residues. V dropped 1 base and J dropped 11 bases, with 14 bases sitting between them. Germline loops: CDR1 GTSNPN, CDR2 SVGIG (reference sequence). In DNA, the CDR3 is TGTGCCTGGAGTGGAGGGGCGGCGGGGGCTTTCTTT. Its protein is CAWSGGAAGAFF.

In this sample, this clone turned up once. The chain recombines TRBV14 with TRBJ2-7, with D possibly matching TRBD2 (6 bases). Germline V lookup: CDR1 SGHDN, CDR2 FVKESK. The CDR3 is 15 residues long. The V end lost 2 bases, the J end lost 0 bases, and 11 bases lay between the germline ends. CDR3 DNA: TGTGCCAGCAGCCAATCCCGGGGGACCTCCTACGAGCAGTACTTC. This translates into CASSQSRGTSYEQYF. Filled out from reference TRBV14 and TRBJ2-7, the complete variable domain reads EAGVTQFPSHSVIEKGQTVTLRCDPISGHDNLYWYRRVMGKEIKFLLHFVKESKQDESGMPNNRFLAERTGGTYSTLKVQPAELEDSGVYFCASSQSRGTSYEQYFGPGTRLTVT.

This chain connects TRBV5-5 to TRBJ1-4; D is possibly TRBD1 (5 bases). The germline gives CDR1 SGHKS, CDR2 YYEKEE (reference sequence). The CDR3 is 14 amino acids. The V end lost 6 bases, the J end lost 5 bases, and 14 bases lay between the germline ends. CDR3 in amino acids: CASNTGTVNEKLFF. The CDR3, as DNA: TGTGCCAGCAACACCGGGACTGTAAATGAAAAACTGTTTTTT.

This CDR3 is CASSYDSFPTGELFF. For the CDR3, the DNA is TGTGCCAGCAGTTACGACAGTTTTCCCACCGGGGAGCTGTTTTTT. This chain uses TRBV6-6 with TRBJ2-2, with D perhaps TRBD1 (5 bases). Germline CDR1 reads MNHNY; CDR2 reads SVGAGI (reference sequence). The CDR3 totals 15 residues. The V end was cut by 2 bases, the J end by 4 bases, with 11 bases between.

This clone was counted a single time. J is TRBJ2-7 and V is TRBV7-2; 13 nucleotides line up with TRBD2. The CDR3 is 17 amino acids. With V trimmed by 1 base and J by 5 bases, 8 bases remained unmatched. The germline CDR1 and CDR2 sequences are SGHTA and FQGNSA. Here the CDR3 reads CASSLGLAGGQADEQYF. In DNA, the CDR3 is TGTGCCAGCAGCTTAGGACTAGCGGGGGGCCAAGCGGACGAGCAGTACTTC.

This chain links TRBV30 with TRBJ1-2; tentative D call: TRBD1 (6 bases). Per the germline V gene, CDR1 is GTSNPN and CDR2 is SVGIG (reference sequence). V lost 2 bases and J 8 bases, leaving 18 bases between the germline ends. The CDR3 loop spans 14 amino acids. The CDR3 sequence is CAWSPQRGANGYTF. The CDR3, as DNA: TGTGCCTGGAGTCCTCAACGGGGGGCCAACGGCTACACCTTC.

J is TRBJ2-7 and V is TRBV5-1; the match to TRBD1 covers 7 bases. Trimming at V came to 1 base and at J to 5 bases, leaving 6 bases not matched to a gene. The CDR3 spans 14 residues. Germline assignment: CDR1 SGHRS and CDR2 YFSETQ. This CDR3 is CASSLTQGDDEQYF. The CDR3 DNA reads TGCGCCAGCAGCTTGACGCAGGGGGACGACGAGCAGTACTTC.

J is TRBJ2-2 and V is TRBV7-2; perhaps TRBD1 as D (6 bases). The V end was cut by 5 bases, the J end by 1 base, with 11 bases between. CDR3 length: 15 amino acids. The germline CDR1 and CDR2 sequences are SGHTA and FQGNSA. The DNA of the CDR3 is TGTGCCAGCAGCACTGGACAGCAGAACACCGGGGAGCTGTTTTTT. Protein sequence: CASSTGQQNTGELFF.